This T cell receptor beta chain was recorded in a study of CD8 T cells in Susac syndrome. Reverse transcription of 0.5 to 1 ug RNA used random hexamers. Amplification of the TCR beta CDR3 was carried out by immunoSEQ multiplex PCR, which spanned a total of 54 Vbeta and 13 Jbeta segments. TCRdb reprocessed the immunoSEQ multiplex PCR reads with MiXCR, giving one entry per CDR3 protein. This table holds 55,000 to 85,000 distinct CDR3 sequences, roughly 95% found once. V lost 6 bases to trimming and J lost 4 bases, with 18 bases between them. The CDR3 is made up of 15 amino acids. The multiple sclerosis control group was made up of treatment-naive patients with stable or active relapsing-remitting disease. This clonotype was recorded once.

Material for sequencing was CD4+ T cells from PBMCs. The TCR comes from a human donor with multiple sclerosis. The V and J genes are TRBV12-3 or TRBV12-4 and TRBJ2-5, with unresolved D. CDR3 in DNA: TGTGCCAGCAGCACCCCACAGCGCACGGTAGAGACCCAGTACTTC. Protein sequence: CASSTPQRTVETQYF.